One and the same sample provided the 30 T cell receptor beta chains below, sequenced in a study of beta chain features in type 1 diabetes. No antigens are known for them. Overall study findings and caveats: In all four CD4+ subsets, TCRB CDR3 length was significantly, moderately reduced in type 1 diabetes.

The entirety of the isolated RNA underwent reverse transcription, so expressed TCRB transcripts were sequenced. Produced via immunoSEQ multiplex PCR; TCRdb's table is partial and in-frame only. The sample shows 250,000 to 350,000 clones, roughly 15% of them seen only once. Sequenced material: naive CD4+ T cells from blood. Receptor source: a man younger than 30 with type 1 diabetes.

This clone was seen only a few times. The rearrangement links TRBV4-3 to TRBJ1-6; 8 positions match TRBD1. With 0 bases clipped from V and 9 bases from J, the junction kept 7 bases outside the gene matches. CDR1 and CDR2 (germline): LGHNA, YSLEER. CDR3 length: 16 residues. This CDR3 is CASSQDPRGLLSPLHF. CDR3 in DNA: TGCGCCAGCAGCCAAGATCCCAGGGGGCTCCTTTCACCCCTCCACTTT.

The DNA of the CDR3 is TGTGCCAGCAGCTTAGCAGGATCAACTAATGAAAAACTGTTTTTT. Residues: CASSLAGSTNEKLFF. The genes are TRBV13 and TRBJ1-4, with no clear D. CDR3 size: 15 residues. The V gene lost 1 base and the J gene lost 0 bases, with 6 bases spanning the gap. The germline V gene encodes CDR1 PRHDT and CDR2 FYEKMQ (reference sequence). Full variable domain (remainder filled in from reference TRBV13 and TRBJ1-4): AAGVIQSPRHLIKEKRETATLKCYPIPRHDTVYWYQQGPGQDPQFLISFYEKMQSDKGSIPDRFSAQQFSDYHSELNMSSLELGDSALYFCASSLAGSTNEKLFFGSGTQLSVL.

This clone was seen more than once but under ten times. CDR3 region: CASSEFGLNYGYTF. The CDR3 bases are TGCGCCAGCAGTGAGTTTGGACTGAACTATGGCTACACCTTC. The chain has TRBV10-2 and TRBJ1-2, with no clear D. The CDR3 extends over 14 amino acids. Germline values: CDR1 WSHSY, CDR2 SAAADI. V gave up 1 base and J gave up 2 bases, with 8 bases separating them.

This chain connects TRBV28 to TRBJ2-7; 9 bases map to TRBD2. The CDR3 totals 15 residues. CDR1 MDHEN and CDR2 SYDVKM come from the germline V gene. V was pared by 6 bases and J by 2 bases, with 8 bases of the junction left unmatched. The CDR3: CASSSQSGGPYEQYF. DNA for the CDR3: TGTGCCAGCAGCTCCCAAAGCGGGGGGCCCTACGAGCAGTACTTC.

This clone turned up a few times. The V and J genes are TRBV2 and TRBJ2-5; 13 positions agree with TRBD2. Germline loops: CDR1 SNHLY, CDR2 FYNNEI. The V and J ends lost 7 bases and 6 bases, in that order; junction bases with no gene match: 5. This CDR3 comprises 14 residues. The CDR3 loop is CASIRTSGGKTQYF. CDR3 bases: TGTGCCAGCATTCGGACTAGCGGGGGCAAGACCCAGTACTTC.

The chain joins TRBV10-3 to TRBJ2-1; TRBD2 is a possible D gene (5 bases). Germline CDR1 and CDR2: ENHRY and SYGVKD. The CDR3 covers 17 residues. V dropped 7 bases and J dropped 2 bases, with 21 bases sitting between them. The CDR3 loop reads CAITPREGAITYNEQFF. The DNA for the CDR3 is TGTGCCATCACCCCCCGCGAGGGAGCGATCACCTACAATGAGCAGTTCTTC.

A note on this clone: Distinct nucleotide sequences in the sample also encode this CDR3. The genes are TRBV5-1 and TRBJ2-1, with 8 bases matching TRBD2. Germline V CDR1 and CDR2: SGHRS, YFSETQ. V shed 3 bases and J 0 bases; nucleotides not matched to a gene: 2. This CDR3 is 15 amino acids long. In DNA, the CDR3 is TGCGCCAGCAGCTCCACTAGCGGCTCCTACAATGAGCAGTTCTTC. Translating it yields CASSSTSGSYNEQFF.

Points on this clone: The identical CDR3 is also encoded by other nucleotide sequences in the sample. The gene calls are TRBV30 and TRBJ2-2, with D hard to call. From germline, CDR1 is GTSNPN and CDR2 SVGIG (reference sequence). The CDR3 has 13 amino acids. V lost 0 bases to trimming and J lost 7 bases, with 9 bases between them. CDR3 DNA: TGTGCCTGGAGTGTCACCTCCGGCGGGGAGCTGTTTTTT. It translates to CAWSVTSGGELFF.

In its sample, this clone was seen a few times. This rearrangement joins TRBV30 to TRBJ2-5; D is perhaps TRBD2 (6 bases). Looked up from germline, CDR1 is GTSNPN and CDR2 is SVGIG (reference sequence). V shed 1 base and J shed 1 base, with 16 bases lying between them. The CDR3 runs to 16 residues. CDR3 in DNA: TGTGCCTGGAGTGACCGGGACTCGGTTATCCAAGAGACCCAGTACTTC. Amino acid sequence: CAWSDRDSVIQETQYF.

The chain recombines TRBV4-3 with TRBJ1-5; TRBD1 aligns across 8 bases. The CDR3 has 18 amino acids. Germline values: CDR1 LGHNA, CDR2 YSLEER. The V and J ends lost 4 bases and 0 bases, in that order; junction bases with no gene match: 11. CDR3 amino acids: CASSLRGTGWDSNQPQHF. For the CDR3, the DNA is TGCGCCAGCAGCCTCCGCGGGACAGGTTGGGATAGCAATCAGCCCCAGCATTTT.

This clone appeared a few times. The rearrangement uses TRBV9 and TRBJ2-7, with D possibly matching TRBD1 (5 bases). Germline loops: CDR1 SGDLS, CDR2 YYNGEE. The CDR3 is 14 amino acids. V gave up 0 bases and J gave up 3 bases, with 10 bases separating them. CDR3 amino acids: CASSVELTDYEQYF. CDR3 sequence (DNA): TGTGCCAGCAGCGTAGAATTGACAGACTACGAGCAGTACTTC.

This clone showed up just a few times. The CDR3 DNA is TGCAGCGTCGGGACTTCTGGAAACACCATATATTTT. Residues: CSVGTSGNTIYF. The chain links TRBV29-1 to TRBJ1-3, with D possibly being TRBD1 (5 bases). V was cut by 6 bases and J by 1 base, with 7 bases left in between. This CDR3 has 12 amino acids. In germline, CDR1 is SQVTM, CDR2 ANQGSEA.

This clone showed up just a few times. The chain carries TRBV11-2 and TRBJ2-5; 7 positions match TRBD2. The CDR3 sequence is 14 residues long. After removal of 2 bases from V and 7 bases from J, the junction contained 7 bases not matched to a gene. The germline V gene has CDR1 SGHAT and CDR2 FQNNGV. The CDR3 DNA is TGTGCCAGCAGCTTAAATGCGGGAGCGGGGACCCAGTACTTC. Translated: CASSLNAGAGTQYF.

This clone was recorded a few times. This chain uses TRBV18 with TRBJ2-3; D is unclear. The germline gives CDR1 KGHSH, CDR2 LQKENI. There are 15 residues in the CDR3. The germline V and J ends were trimmed by 2 bases and 3 bases, with 12 bases remaining between them. CDR3 bases: TGTGCCAGCTCACCATTTTCGGGTCAGACAGATACGCAGTATTTT. Residues: CASSPFSGQTDTQYF.

This clone was counted between two and nine times. J is TRBJ2-1 and V is TRBV5-4; maybe TRBD2 (5 bases). This CDR3 contains 16 residues. V was pared by 0 bases and J by 6 bases, with 16 bases between. Germline CDR1 reads SGHNT; CDR2 reads YYREEE (reference sequence). As DNA, the CDR3 is TGTGCCAGCAGCTTGGGCGGGTTTGGTATCCGCAATGAGCAGTTCTTC. This encodes CASSLGGFGIRNEQFF.

This clone was seen more than once but under ten times. The chain joins TRBV5-1 to TRBJ1-2, with a weak D call TRBD1 (6 bases). The CDR3 sequence is 15 residues long. Germline V gene lookup returns CDR1 SGHRS and CDR2 YFSETQ. V lost 0 bases to trimming and J lost 4 bases, with 13 bases between them. The CDR3 protein is CASSLATGSIYGYTF. CDR3 coding DNA: TGCGCCAGCAGCTTGGCGACAGGATCAATCTATGGCTACACCTTC.

V usage is TRBV29-1 and J usage is TRBJ1-5; weak D call: TRBD1 (6 bases). Germline CDR1 reads SQVTM; CDR2 reads ANQGSEA. V lost 4 bases to trimming and J lost 7 bases, with 14 bases between them. The CDR3 runs to 13 residues. This CDR3 reads CSVARGDGQPQHF. DNA of the CDR3: TGCAGCGTTGCCAGGGGCGATGGACAGCCCCAGCATTTT.

The chain carries TRBV6-1 and TRBJ2-6, with TRBD1 matching over 7 bases. Per germline, CDR1 MNHNS and CDR2 SASEGT. V lost 7 bases, J lost 1 base, and 4 bases stayed unmatched. This CDR3 comprises 15 residues. The CDR3 nucleotides are TGTGCCAGCAACAGGGGTTATTCTGGGGCCAACGTCCTGACTTTC. Its protein product is CASNRGYSGANVLTF.

The V and J genes are TRBV6-6 and TRBJ2-5; tentative D call: TRBD2 (5 bases). The germline V gene has CDR1 MNHNY and CDR2 SVGAGI (reference sequence). V lost 0 bases and J 1 base, leaving 9 bases between the germline ends. The CDR3 is made up of 15 amino acids. In nucleotides, the CDR3 is TGTGCCAGCAGTTACTCTCGGGAAACCCAAGAGACCCAGTACTTC. Translating gives CASSYSRETQETQYF.

This clone was observed a handful of times. The CDR3: CASSLDQNYGYTF. The DNA of the CDR3 is TGTGCCAGCAGCTTAGATCAGAACTATGGCTACACCTTC. The rearrangement joins TRBV7-9 to TRBJ1-2; D unclear. CDR1 and CDR2 (germline): SEHNR, FQNEAQ (reference sequence). Between the trimmed V and J ends, which lost 1 base and 2 bases, there was a span of 5 bases. The CDR3 runs 13 residues.

J is TRBJ2-3 and V is TRBV7-6, with TRBD2 matching 9 bases. The length of the CDR3 is 16 residues. Trimming took 1 base from V and 7 from J; bases not matched to a gene: 9. From germline, CDR1 is SGHVS and CDR2 FNYEAQ. CDR3 in DNA: TGTGCCAGCAGCTTAGAGAGTAGCGGGGGCCCCAATACGCAGTATTTT. As protein: CASSLESSGGPNTQYF. Full variable domain (outside the CDR3, taken from reference TRBV7-6 and TRBJ2-3): GAGVSQSPRYKVTKRGQDVALRCDPISGHVSLYWYRQALGQGPEFLTYFNYEAQQDKSGLPNDRFSAERPEGSISTLTIQRTEQRDSAMYRCASSLESSGGPNTQYFGPGTRLTVL.

This chain links TRBV9 with TRBJ1-1, with D unresolved. The CDR3 is made up of 14 amino acids. Trimming stripped 2 bases from V and 4 bases from J, with 12 bases between. The germline gives CDR1 SGDLS, CDR2 YYNGEE. The CDR3 spells CASSVSPGSTEAFF. CDR3 DNA sequence: TGTGCCAGCAGCGTCTCCCCCGGGAGCACTGAAGCTTTCTTT.

This clone was seen a handful of times. The CDR3 protein is CASSPGLAGVVRQYF. The CDR3 DNA follows: TGTGCCAGCAGCCCCGGACTAGCGGGTGTGGTCAGGCAGTACTTC. The chain employs TRBV7-2 and TRBJ2-7; 11 nucleotides agree with TRBD2. J gave up 9 bases and V 5 bases, and 12 bases lay outside the gene matches. Germline-derived CDR1 and CDR2 are SGHTA and FQGNSA. This CDR3 has 15 amino acids. The full variable domain, rest sourced from reference TRBV7-2 and TRBJ2-7, is GAGVSQSPSNKVTEKGKDVELRCDPISGHTALYWYRQSLGQGLEFLIYFQGNSAPDKSGLPSDRFSAERTGGSVSTLTIQRTQQEDSAVYLCASSPGLAGVVRQYFGPGTRLTVT.

This rearrangement joins TRBV6-6 to TRBJ2-7, with TRBD1 matching over 9 bases. V lost 5 bases, J lost 2 bases, and 4 bases stayed unmatched. CDR3 length: 14 residues. Germline CDR1 reads MNHNY; CDR2 reads SVGAGI (reference sequence). The CDR3 is CASSTRDRAYEQYF. In nucleotides, the CDR3 is TGTGCCAGCAGTACCCGGGACAGGGCCTACGAGCAGTACTTC.

The chain is built from TRBV28 and TRBJ2-3, with 10 bases fitting TRBD2. With 5 bases clipped from V and 6 bases from J, the junction kept 14 bases outside the gene matches. The CDR3 runs 17 residues. CDR1 and CDR2 (germline): MDHEN, SYDVKM. The CDR3 loop reads CASSPPVSGGAKDTQYF. The CDR3 DNA reads as TGTGCCAGCAGTCCCCCCGTCAGCGGGGGGGCCAAGGATACGCAGTATTTT.

This clone has more than one count but fewer than ten. The V call is TRBV9, the J call TRBJ2-1, with 9 bases that match TRBD2. This CDR3 is 15 amino acids long. V dropped 0 bases and J dropped 9; count of bases not matched to a gene: 7. Germline CDR1 and CDR2: SGDLS and YYNGEE. The CDR3: CASSVEPSGAAEQFF. CDR3 nucleotides: TGTGCCAGCAGCGTAGAGCCTAGCGGGGCTGCTGAGCAGTTCTTC. The full variable domain, completed using reference TRBV9 and TRBJ2-1, is DSGVTQTPKHLITATGQRVTLRCSPRSGDLSVYWYQQSLDQGLQFLIQYYNGEERAKGNILERFSAQQFPDLHSELNLSSLELGDSALYFCASSVEPSGAAEQFFGPGTRLTVL.

A few counts support this clone. V gene TRBV9 combines with J gene TRBJ2-7; D is unclear. Germline-derived CDR1 and CDR2 are SGDLS and YYNGEE. Trimming pared 4 bases from V and 2 bases from J, leaving 13 bases between. This CDR3 is built from 14 residues. Here the CDR3 DNA reads TGTGCCAGCAGCCCCCTAGGCTCGGCCTACGAGCAGTACTTC. It specifies CASSPLGSAYEQYF.

This chain links TRBV30 with TRBJ2-6, with 7 bases that match TRBD1. J was trimmed by 0 bases and V by 0 bases; bases with no gene match: 5. This CDR3 has 17 residues. Per germline, CDR1 GTSNPN and CDR2 SVGIG (reference sequence). The DNA for the CDR3 is TGTGCCTGGAGTGTAGACAGGGCCCTCTCTGGGGCCAACGTCCTGACTTTC. Residues: CAWSVDRALSGANVLTF.

The chain joins TRBV19 to TRBJ2-7, with 8 bases lining up with TRBD1. The germline V gene encodes CDR1 LNHDA and CDR2 SQIVND (reference sequence). The CDR3 is made up of 14 amino acids. Trimming took 6 bases from V and 5 from J; bases not matched to a gene: 9. DNA of the CDR3: TGTGCCAGTAGCAACAGGGGGAGATATGACGAGCAGTACTTC. It specifies CASSNRGRYDEQYF.

In this sample, this clone turned up a few times. The genes are TRBV6-5 and TRBJ2-3; maybe TRBD1 (5 bases). Germline CDR1 and CDR2: MNHEY and SVGAGI. Trimming stripped 6 bases from V and 6 bases from J, with 13 bases between. The CDR3 length is 13 residues. CDR3: CASRSRVSDTQYF. The CDR3 DNA follows: TGTGCCAGCAGATCCAGGGTGTCGGATACGCAGTATTTT.